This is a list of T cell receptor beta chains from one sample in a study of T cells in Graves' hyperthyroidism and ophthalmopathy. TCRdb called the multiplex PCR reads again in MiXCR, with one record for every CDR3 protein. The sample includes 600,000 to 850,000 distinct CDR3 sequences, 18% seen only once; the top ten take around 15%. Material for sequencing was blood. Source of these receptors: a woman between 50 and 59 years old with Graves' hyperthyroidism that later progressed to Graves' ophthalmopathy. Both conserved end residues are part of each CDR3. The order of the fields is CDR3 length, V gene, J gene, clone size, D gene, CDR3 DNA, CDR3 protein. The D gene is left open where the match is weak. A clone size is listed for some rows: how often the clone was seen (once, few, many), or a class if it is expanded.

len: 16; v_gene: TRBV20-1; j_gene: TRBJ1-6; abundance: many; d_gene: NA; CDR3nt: TGCAGTGCTCTTCACGAGGGATTCTCCTATAATTCACCCCTCCACTTT; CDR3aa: CSALHEGFSYNSPLHF
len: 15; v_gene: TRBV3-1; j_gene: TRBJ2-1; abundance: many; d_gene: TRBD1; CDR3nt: TGTGCCAGCAGCCTCCACCCGGGACAGTACAATGAGCAGTTCTTC; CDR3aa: CASSLHPGQYNEQFF
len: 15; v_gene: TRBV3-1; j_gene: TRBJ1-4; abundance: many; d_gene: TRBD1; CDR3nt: TGTGCCAGCAGCCAAGGTGGAACAGGGGATGAAAAACTGTTTTTT; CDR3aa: CASSQGGTGDEKLFF
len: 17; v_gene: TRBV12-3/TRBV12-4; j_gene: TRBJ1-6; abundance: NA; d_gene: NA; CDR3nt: TGTGCCAGCAGCCGCGGGGACGGAAGCTCCTATAATTCACCCCTCCACTTT; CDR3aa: CASSRGDGSSYNSPLHF
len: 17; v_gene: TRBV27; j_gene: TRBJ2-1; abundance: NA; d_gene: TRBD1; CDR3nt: TGTGCCAGCAGCAGTCCCGGGACAGGGGGGATCTACAATGAGCAGTTCTTC; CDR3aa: CASSSPGTGGIYNEQFF
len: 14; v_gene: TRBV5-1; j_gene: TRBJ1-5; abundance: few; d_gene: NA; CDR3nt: TGCGCCAGCAGCCCCTTCGGGGCTGATCAGCCCCAGCATTTT; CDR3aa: CASSPFGADQPQHF
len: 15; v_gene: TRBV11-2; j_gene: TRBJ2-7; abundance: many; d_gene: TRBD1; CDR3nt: TGTGCCAGCAGCTATCGGGACAGGGGGACGGACGAGCAGTACTTC; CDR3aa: CASSYRDRGTDEQYF
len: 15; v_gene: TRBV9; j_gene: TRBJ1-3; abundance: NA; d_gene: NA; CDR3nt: TGTGCCAGCAGCGTAGAGGGCAAGAATGGAAACACCATATATTTT; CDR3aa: CASSVEGKNGNTIYF
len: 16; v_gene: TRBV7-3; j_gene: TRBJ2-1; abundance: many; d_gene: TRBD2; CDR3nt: TGTGCCAGCAGCCAGACTAGCGGGGGGCCATACAATGAGCAGTTCTTC; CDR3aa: CASSQTSGGPYNEQFF
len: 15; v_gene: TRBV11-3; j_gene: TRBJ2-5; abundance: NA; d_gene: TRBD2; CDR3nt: TGTGCCAGCAGTTCGGGACTAGCGTTCCAAGAGACCCAGTACTTC; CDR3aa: CASSSGLAFQETQYF
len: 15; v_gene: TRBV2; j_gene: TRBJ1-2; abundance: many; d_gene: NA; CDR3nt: TGTGCCAGCAGGGTTAGGGCAGCAACTAACTATGGCTACACCTTC; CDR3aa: CASRVRAATNYGYTF
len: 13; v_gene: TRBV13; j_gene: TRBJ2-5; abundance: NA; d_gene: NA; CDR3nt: TGTGCCAGCAGCCCTCCCACCCAAGAGACCCAGTACTTC; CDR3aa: CASSPPTQETQYF
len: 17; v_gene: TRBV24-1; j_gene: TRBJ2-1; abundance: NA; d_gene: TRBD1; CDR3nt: TGTGCCACCAGTGATCAGCGAGGACAGGGGTTATACAATGAGCAGTTCTTC; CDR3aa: CATSDQRGQGLYNEQFF
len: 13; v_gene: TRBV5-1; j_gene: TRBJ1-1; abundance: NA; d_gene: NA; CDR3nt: TGCGCCAGCAGCCCGGACAGCGAGGTAGAAGCTTTCTTT; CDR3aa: CASSPDSEVEAFF
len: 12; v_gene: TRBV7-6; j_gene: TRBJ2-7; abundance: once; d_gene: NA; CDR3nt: TGTGCCAGCCGCTTAGCCGGTCGAGAGCAGTACTTC; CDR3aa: CASRLAGREQYF
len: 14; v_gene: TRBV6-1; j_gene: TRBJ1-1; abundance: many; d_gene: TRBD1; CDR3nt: TGTGCCAGCAGCTCTGACAGGGCGGACACTGAAGCTTTCTTT; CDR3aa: CASSSDRADTEAFF
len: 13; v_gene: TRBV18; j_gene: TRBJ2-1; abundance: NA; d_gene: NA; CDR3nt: TGTGCCAGCTCAGGAAGCAGGGGAAATGAGCAGTTCTTC; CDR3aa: CASSGSRGNEQFF
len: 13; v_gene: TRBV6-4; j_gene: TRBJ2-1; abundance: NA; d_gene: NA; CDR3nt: TGTGCCTGCAGTGAAGGACTATCCAATGAGCAGTTCTTC; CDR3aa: CACSEGLSNEQFF
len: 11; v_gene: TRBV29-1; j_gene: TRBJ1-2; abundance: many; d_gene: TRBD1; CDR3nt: TGCAGCGGATTCACAGGGGATGGCTACACCTTC; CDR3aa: CSGFTGDGYTF
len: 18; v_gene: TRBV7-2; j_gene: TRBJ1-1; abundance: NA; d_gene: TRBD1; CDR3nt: TGTGCCAGCAGCTCTGAGGGACAGGGGTTTATCAAGGACACTGAAGCTTTCTTT; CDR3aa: CASSSEGQGFIKDTEAFF
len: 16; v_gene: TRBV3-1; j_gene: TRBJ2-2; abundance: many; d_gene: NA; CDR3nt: TGTGCCAGCAGCCAAGATTTTCAGGTCCTAGGGGGGGAGCTGTTTTTT; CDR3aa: CASSQDFQVLGGELFF
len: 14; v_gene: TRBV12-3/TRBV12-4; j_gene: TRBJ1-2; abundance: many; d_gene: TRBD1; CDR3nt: TGTGCCAGCAGGATGATGACAGGGGGTTATAGCTACACCTTC; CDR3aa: CASRMMTGGYSYTF
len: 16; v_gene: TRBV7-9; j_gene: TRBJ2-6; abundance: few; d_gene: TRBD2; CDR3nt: TGTGCCAGCACCAGGGCGGGGGGCTCTGGGGCCAACGTCCTGACTTTC; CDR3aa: CASTRAGGSGANVLTF
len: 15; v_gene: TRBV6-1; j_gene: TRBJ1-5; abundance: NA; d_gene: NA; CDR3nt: TGTGCCAGCAGTGAATGGTTGAATAGCAATCAGCCCCAGCATTTT; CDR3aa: CASSEWLNSNQPQHF
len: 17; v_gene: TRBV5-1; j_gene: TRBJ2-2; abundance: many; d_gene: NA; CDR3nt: TGCGCCAGCAGCCCCTCCCCGGGACCCCCGAACACCGGGGAGCTGTTTTTT; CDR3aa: CASSPSPGPPNTGELFF
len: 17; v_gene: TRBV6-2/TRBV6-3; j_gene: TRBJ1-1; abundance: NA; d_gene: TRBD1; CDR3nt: TGTGCCAGCAGTCGTTGGGCCATACAGGGGTTGAACACTGAAGCTTTCTTT; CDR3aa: CASSRWAIQGLNTEAFF